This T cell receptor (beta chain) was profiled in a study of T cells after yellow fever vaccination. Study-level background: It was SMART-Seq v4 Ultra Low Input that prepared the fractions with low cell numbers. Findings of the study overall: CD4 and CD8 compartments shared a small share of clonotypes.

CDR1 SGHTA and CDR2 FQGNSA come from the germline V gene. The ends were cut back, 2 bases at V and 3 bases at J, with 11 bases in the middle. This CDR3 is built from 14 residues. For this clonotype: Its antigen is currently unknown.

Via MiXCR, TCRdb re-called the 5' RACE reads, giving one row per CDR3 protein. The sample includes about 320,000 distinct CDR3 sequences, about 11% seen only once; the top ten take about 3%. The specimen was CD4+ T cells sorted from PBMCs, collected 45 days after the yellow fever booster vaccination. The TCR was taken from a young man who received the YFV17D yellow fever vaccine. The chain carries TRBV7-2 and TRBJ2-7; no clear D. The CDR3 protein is CASSLSDGGYEQYF. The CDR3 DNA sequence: TGTGCCAGCAGCTTATCTGACGGTGGCTACGAGCAGTACTTC.